These 16 T cell receptor beta chains were sequenced from one sample in a study of Ad26.COV2.S vaccination and SARS-CoV-2 variants. Treatment indicated: some 19 received Ad26.COV2.S at low or high dose, single or two shots; about 5 received placebo; per-sample allocation not given. Samples came from day 63 after the first vaccine or placebo injection. Sequencing used immunoSEQ multiplex PCR; TCRdb keeps in-frame clones, though not all of them. The repertoire holds roughly 450,000 clones, with around 90% as singletons. The source was peripheral blood, collected in a trial of Ad26.COV2.S vaccine versus placebo. Every receptor here comes from a person aged 18-60 years who received the Ad26.COV2.S COVID-19 vaccine or a placebo.

The genes are TRBV7-6 and TRBJ2-1, with D possibly being TRBD2 (6 bases). This CDR3 spans 15 amino acids. Germline-derived CDR1 and CDR2 are SGHVS and FNYEAQ. Trimming took 1 base from V and 2 from J, leaving 9 bases between them. In DNA form, the CDR3 reads TGTGCCAGCAGCTTAGGGCGGGAACCCTACAATGAGCAGTTCTTC. It is translated as CASSLGREPYNEQFF.

Of note for this clone: Other DNA sequences within the sample encode an identical CDR3. The CDR3 DNA reads as TGTGCCAGCAGCTTTGGGGAGAACACTGAAGCTTTCTTT. Translating it yields CASSFGENTEAFF. The V and J genes are TRBV11-1 and TRBJ1-1, with D unclear. Trimming took off 3 bases at V and 1 base at J, with 6 bases between the two ends. The CDR3 sequence is 13 residues long. Germline CDR1 reads SGHAT; CDR2 reads FQDESV (reference sequence). The variable domain in full, with the rest retrieved from reference TRBV11-1 and TRBJ1-1, is EAEVAQSPRYKITEKSQAVAFWCDPISGHATLYWYRQILGQGPELLVQFQDESVVDDSQLPKDRFSAERLKGVDSTLKIQPAELGDSAMYLCASSFGENTEAFFGQGTRLTVV.

The rearrangement joins TRBV6-2 or TRBV6-3 to TRBJ2-1; 10 nucleotides align to TRBD2. This CDR3 is built from 17 residues. V gave up 5 bases and J gave up 4 bases; unmatched junction bases: 11. Germline loops: CDR1 MNHEY, CDR2 SVGEGT. This chain's CDR3 is CASSRFAISGRYNEQFF. For the CDR3, the DNA is TGTGCCAGCAGTCGCTTTGCCATTAGCGGGAGGTACAATGAGCAGTTCTTC.

The V and J genes are TRBV28 and TRBJ2-1, with 10 bases fitting TRBD1. The CDR3 is 18 amino acids. In germline, CDR1 is MDHEN, CDR2 SYDVKM. V lost 3 bases, J lost 5 bases, and 13 bases stayed unmatched. This CDR3 reads CASSLPRQGAGRDNEQFF. The DNA for the CDR3 is TGTGCCAGCAGTTTGCCCCGACAGGGGGCTGGTCGGGACAATGAGCAGTTCTTC.

The chain carries TRBV3-1 (or the pseudogene TRBV3-2) and TRBJ2-2; perhaps TRBD1 as D (6 bases). The CDR3 has 15 amino acids. The ends were cut back, 0 bases at V and 4 bases at J, with 9 bases in the middle. Per germline, CDR1 LGHDT and CDR2 YNNKEL (reference sequence). CDR3 protein: CASSQDGGGTGELFF. CDR3 coding DNA: TGTGCCAGCAGCCAAGATGGGGGCGGCACCGGGGAGCTGTTTTTT.

The genes are TRBV29-1 and TRBJ1-1; the D gene is possibly TRBD1 (6 bases). Germline values: CDR1 SQVTM, CDR2 ANQGSEA. CDR3 length equals 14 residues. Trimming left V 5 bases short and J 0 bases short, with 13 bases between. The CDR3 DNA sequence: TGCAGCGTTCGTCGGACAGTAATGAACACTGAAGCTTTCTTT. Translation: CSVRRTVMNTEAFF.

This sequence joins TRBV6-5 and TRBJ2-7; 7 positions agree with TRBD1. Trimming at V came to 5 bases and at J to 5 bases, leaving 12 bases not matched to a gene. The CDR3 totals 15 residues. CDR1 is MNHEY and CDR2 is SVGAGI in the germline V gene. CDR3 nucleotide sequence: TGTGCCAGCAGTCCGGGACAGCCCCCGCGGAACGAGCAGTACTTC. Residues: CASSPGQPPRNEQYF.

The chain recombines TRBV5-1 with TRBJ1-5; D is undetermined. The CDR3 loop spans 15 amino acids. CDR1 and CDR2 (germline): SGHRS, YFSETQ. Trimming removed 0 bases at V and 4 bases at J, with 11 bases between. Here the CDR3 reads CASSLDPWGNQPQHF. The CDR3 DNA follows: TGCGCCAGCAGCTTGGACCCGTGGGGAAATCAGCCCCAGCATTTT.

This chain connects TRBV6-6 to TRBJ2-7, with 8 bases matching TRBD2. Germline CDR1 and CDR2: MNHNY and SVGAGI (reference sequence). Trimming at V came to 5 bases and at J to 6 bases, leaving 6 bases not matched to a gene. This CDR3 region has 13 residues. This chain's CDR3 is CASSLGGESEQYF. For the CDR3, the DNA is TGTGCCAGCAGTCTCGGGGGGGAGTCCGAGCAGTACTTC.

The chain couples TRBV7-9 to TRBJ1-3, with D uncertain. The CDR3 length is 14 residues. Germline-derived CDR1 and CDR2 are SEHNR and FQNEAQ (reference sequence). V gave up 2 bases and J gave up 0 bases, with 5 bases separating them. Written as DNA, the CDR3 is TGTGCCAGCAGCTTAACAGCCTCTGGAAACACCATATATTTT. Translated, it gives CASSLTASGNTIYF.

The CDR3, as DNA: TGTGCCAGCAGCTTAAACGGGTTGAGGAACACTGAAGCTTTCTTT. As protein: CASSLNGLRNTEAFF. The gene calls are TRBV7-3 and TRBJ1-1; no reliable D call. Trimming left V 1 base short and J 1 base short, with 10 bases between. CDR3 length equals 15 residues. Germline V gene data show CDR1 as SGHTA and CDR2 as FQGTGA.

The gene calls are TRBV14 and TRBJ2-7; no clear D. This CDR3 is built from 13 residues. Per the germline V gene, CDR1 is SGHDN and CDR2 is FVKESK. Between the trimmed V and J ends, which lost 3 bases and 3 bases, there was a span of 9 bases. The CDR3 DNA is TGTGCCAGCAGCCAGACCCTTAACTACGAGCAGTACTTC. Protein sequence: CASSQTLNYEQYF.

The J gene is TRBJ1-4, the V gene TRBV6-1; D may be TRBD1 (6 bases). Germline values: CDR1 MNHNS, CDR2 SASEGT. The CDR3 totals 14 residues. Trimming removed 0 bases at V and 8 bases at J, with 10 bases between. CDR3 sequence: CASSEAGGEEKLFF. As DNA, the CDR3 is TGTGCCAGCAGTGAAGCAGGGGGTGAAGAAAAACTGTTTTTT.

This clone was observed a single time. The rearrangement joins TRBV30 to TRBJ1-4; maybe TRBD1 (5 bases). Trimming removed 2 bases from V and 0 bases from J, with 16 bases in between. The germline V gene encodes CDR1 GTSNPN and CDR2 SVGIG (reference sequence). The CDR3 is 17 amino acids. The CDR3 here is CAWSPTGGRSTNEKLFF. CDR3 sequence (DNA): TGTGCCTGGAGTCCCACCGGGGGGAGATCAACTAATGAAAAACTGTTTTTT. Using reference TRBV30 and TRBJ1-4 for the parts outside the CDR3, the full variable domain is SQTIHQWPATLVQPVGSPLSLECTVEGTSNPNLYWYRQAAGRGLQLLFYSVGIGQISSEVPQNLSASRPQDRQFILSSKKLLLSDSGFYLCAWSPTGGRSTNEKLFFGSGTQLSVL.

The chain has TRBV6-5 and TRBJ2-1; possibly TRBD1 or TRBD2 for D (6 bases each). The V and J ends lost 0 bases and 3 bases respectively, with 9 bases between them. The CDR3 length is 15 residues. Germline V CDR1 and CDR2: MNHEY, SVGAGI. The DNA for the CDR3 is TGTGCCAGCAGTTACTCAGGGGGGATCTACAATGAGCAGTTCTTC. This sequence encodes CASSYSGGIYNEQFF.

This chain links TRBV6-5 with TRBJ1-2; no reliable D call. Looked up from germline, CDR1 is MNHEY and CDR2 is SVGAGI. The CDR3 spans 14 residues. V lost 7 bases, J lost 0 bases, and 12 bases lay in between. CDR3: CASTPTVTNYGYTF. CDR3 DNA sequence: TGTGCCAGCACCCCGACGGTAACTAACTATGGCTACACCTTC.